This passage covers 7 T cell receptor beta chains from one sample sequenced in a study of cytomegalovirus exposure and HLA in healthy donors. PCR amplification relied on 60 Vbeta primers (plus 13 Jbeta primers). Sequenced by immunoSEQ multiplex PCR; TCRdb stores in-frame clones only, minus some. The data hold about 250,000 clones, with around two thirds observed a single time. The sequencing input was PBMCs. The receptors stem from a female donor in good health and CMV-seronegative.

This rearrangement joins TRBV28 to TRBJ1-3; 8 nucleotides agree with TRBD1. This CDR3 is 16 amino acids long. V dropped 4 bases and J dropped 0; count of bases not matched to a gene: 5. Germline V CDR1 and CDR2: MDHEN, SYDVKM. DNA for the CDR3: TGTGCCAGCAGTTCAGGGGGCAGAGACTCTGGAAACACCATATATTTT. This encodes CASSSGGRDSGNTIYF.

The genes are TRBV6-1 and TRBJ1-1; maybe TRBD1 (6 bases). The CDR3 is made up of 14 amino acids. CDR1 and CDR2 from the germline V gene are MNHNS and SASEGT. The germline V and J ends were trimmed by 2 bases and 6 bases, with 13 bases remaining between them. The chain's CDR3 is CASSERTEKAEAFF. The CDR3 nucleotides are TGTGCCAGCAGTGAAAGGACAGAGAAGGCTGAAGCTTTCTTT.

The chain links TRBV14 to TRBJ1-3, with 7 bases aligning to TRBD1. Germline trimming cut 1 base from V and 5 bases from J; bases unmatched to any gene: 8. CDR1 is SGHDN and CDR2 is FVKESK in the germline V gene. The CDR3 has 16 amino acids. CDR3 coding DNA: TGTGCCAGCAGCCAAGGAACCAGGGGGGCCAGAAACACCATATATTTT. It codes for CASSQGTRGARNTIYF.

The chain recombines TRBV9 with TRBJ1-2; TRBD1 matches at 11 bases. V shed 4 bases and J 8 bases; nucleotides not matched to a gene: 13. The length of the CDR3 is 16 residues. CDR1 is SGDLS, CDR2 YYNGEE, per germline. This chain's CDR3 is CASSSGGQGGSGGYTF. The CDR3 nucleotides are TGTGCCAGCAGCTCGGGGGGACAGGGGGGCTCCGGGGGCTACACCTTC.

The chain carries TRBV7-9 and TRBJ2-7; D uncertain. Trimming took 4 bases from V and 0 from J, leaving 13 bases between them. The CDR3 runs 15 residues. In germline, CDR1 is SEHNR, CDR2 FQNEAQ (reference sequence). Written as DNA, the CDR3 is TGTGCCAGCAGCTCGCGTCTGAAGAGCTCCTACGAGCAGTACTTC. It yields the protein CASSSRLKSSYEQYF. Variable domain in full (rest from reference TRBV7-9 and TRBJ2-7): DTGVSQNPRHKITKRGQNVTFRCDPISEHNRLYWYRQTLGQGPEFLTYFQNEAQLEKSRLLSDRFSAERPKGSFSTLEIQRTEQGDSAMYLCASSSRLKSSYEQYFGPGTRLTVT.

V usage is TRBV11-2 and J usage is TRBJ1-1; a possible D gene is TRBD1 (5 bases). CDR1 is SGHAT, CDR2 FQNNGV, per germline. Trimming left V 4 bases short and J 4 bases short, with 16 bases between. The CDR3 spans 15 residues. The CDR3 DNA follows: TGTGCCAGCAGCTCCTTTGGGGCTAAGGGCACTGAAGCTTTCTTT. It codes for CASSSFGAKGTEAFF.

The chain carries TRBV19 and TRBJ2-1; D is unclear. The V end was cut by 3 bases, the J end by 4 bases, with 7 bases between. The CDR3 length is 13 residues. Germline CDR1 reads LNHDA; CDR2 reads SQIVND (reference sequence). CDR3 in amino acids: CASSIRVYNEQFF. CDR3 coding DNA: TGTGCCAGTAGTATCCGAGTTTACAATGAGCAGTTCTTC.